What follows describes a single T cell receptor beta chain. Antigen unknown. This entry comes from a study of T cell repertoires in cytomegalovirus infection. Turning to the study itself: Indications of both CMV infection and matching HLA type were provided by public TCR beta signatures. Study-wide results and caveats: What dominated the ex vivo response were HLA-C-restricted CMV-specific TCR beta clonotypes.

Deletions cut 2 bases from V and 11 bases from J, with 11 bases between. There are 12 residues in the CDR3. Germline lookup yields CDR1 MNHNS and CDR2 SASEGT. Via MiXCR, TCRdb re-called the reads, giving one row per CDR3 protein. The data hold about 900,000 distinct CDR3 sequences, with about 33% observed a single time. The chain employs TRBV6-1 and TRBJ2-3; D might be TRBD2 (6 bases). Sequencing used cultured CD8+ T cells from PBMCs, obtained from culture after CMV antigen stimulation. The TCR was taken from a human donor in good health (CMV status not recorded). Some clones in this sample may be carry-over from other donors' samples. The CDR3 bases are TGTGCCAGCAGTGAATTCGGGGGTTGGCAGTATTTT. Protein: CASSEFGGWQYF.